The clone carrying this T cell receptor beta chain was observed once. Per germline, CDR1 LGHNA and CDR2 YSLEER. This CDR3 has 14 residues. The V end lost 4 bases, the J end lost 3 bases, and 13 bases lay between the germline ends. This record comes from a study of control samples from healthy donors and cancer patients. This table comes from immunoSEQ multiplex PCR, and its TCRdb copy is limited to in-frame clones, with some not included. The profile shows about 92,000 clones, more than 75% of them singletons. The receptor's source is a woman in her sixties in good health. The sequenced material came from blood. The chain combines TRBV4-3 with TRBJ2-7; D is unclear. The CDR3 reads CASSPQTLDYEQYF. As DNA, the CDR3 is TGCGCCAGCAGCCCCCAAACGTTGGACTACGAGCAGTACTTC.